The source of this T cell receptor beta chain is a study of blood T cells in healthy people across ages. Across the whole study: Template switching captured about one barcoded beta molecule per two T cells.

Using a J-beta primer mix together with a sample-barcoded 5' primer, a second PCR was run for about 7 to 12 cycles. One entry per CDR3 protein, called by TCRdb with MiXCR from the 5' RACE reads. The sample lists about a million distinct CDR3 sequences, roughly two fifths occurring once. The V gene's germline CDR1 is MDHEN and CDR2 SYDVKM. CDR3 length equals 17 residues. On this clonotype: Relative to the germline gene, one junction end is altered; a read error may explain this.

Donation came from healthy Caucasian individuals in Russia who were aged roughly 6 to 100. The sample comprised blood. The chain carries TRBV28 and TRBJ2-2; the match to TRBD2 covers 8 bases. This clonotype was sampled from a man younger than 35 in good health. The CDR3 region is CTSTPGGKKTNTGELFF. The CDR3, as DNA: TGTACCAGCACCCCGGGGGGGAAAAAGACTAACACCGGGGAGCTGTTTTTT. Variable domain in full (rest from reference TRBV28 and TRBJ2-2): DVKVTQSSRYLVKRTGEKVFLECVQDMDHENMFWYRQDPGLGLRLIYFSYDVKMKEKGDIPEGYSVSREKKERFSLILESASTNQTSMYLCTSTPGGKKTNTGELFFGEGSRLTVL.